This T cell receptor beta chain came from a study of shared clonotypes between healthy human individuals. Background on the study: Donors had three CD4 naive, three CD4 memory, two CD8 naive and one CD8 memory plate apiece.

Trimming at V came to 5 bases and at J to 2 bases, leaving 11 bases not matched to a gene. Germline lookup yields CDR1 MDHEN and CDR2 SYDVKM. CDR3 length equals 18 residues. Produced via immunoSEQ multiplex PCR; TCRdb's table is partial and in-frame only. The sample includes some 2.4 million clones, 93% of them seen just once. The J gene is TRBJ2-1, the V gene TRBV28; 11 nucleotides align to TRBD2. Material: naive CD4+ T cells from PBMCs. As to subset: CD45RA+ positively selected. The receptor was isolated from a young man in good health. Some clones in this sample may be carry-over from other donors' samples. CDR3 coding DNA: TGTGCCAGCAGTCCACCAGGGACTAGCGGTTTGACCTACAATGAGCAGTTCTTC. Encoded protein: CASSPPGTSGLTYNEQFF.